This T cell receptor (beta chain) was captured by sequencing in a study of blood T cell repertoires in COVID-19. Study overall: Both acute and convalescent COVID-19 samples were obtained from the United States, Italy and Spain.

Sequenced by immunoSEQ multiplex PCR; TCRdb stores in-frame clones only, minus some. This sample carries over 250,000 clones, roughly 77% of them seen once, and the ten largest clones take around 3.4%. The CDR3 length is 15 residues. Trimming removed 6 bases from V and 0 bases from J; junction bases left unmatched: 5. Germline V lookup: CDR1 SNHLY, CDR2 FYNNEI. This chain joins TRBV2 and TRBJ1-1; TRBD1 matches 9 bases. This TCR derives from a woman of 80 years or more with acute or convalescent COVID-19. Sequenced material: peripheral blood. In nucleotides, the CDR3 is TGTGCCAGCAGGGAACAGGGGGCGCTGAACACTGAAGCTTTCTTT. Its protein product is CASREQGALNTEAFF.